The clone carrying this T cell receptor (beta chain) counts as medium-sized. The data were taken from a study of neurological immune-mediated disorders. Sample time point: technical triplicate 1. TCRdb reanalysed the 5' RACE reads using MiXCR and keeps one entry per CDR3 protein. The sample gives approximately 23,000 distinct CDR3 sequences, 13% of which show up once; roughly 5% is in the top ten. V gave up 1 base and J gave up 5 bases, with 7 bases separating them. Germline CDR1 SGHKS, CDR2 YYEKEE (reference sequence). CDR3 length: 12 residues. The TCR sequence derives from a female donor with HTLV-1-associated myelopathy (HAM/TSP). This chain joins TRBV5-5 and TRBJ2-7, with D hard to call. Sequencing was carried out using CD4+ T cells from blood. DNA of the CDR3: TGTGCCAGCAGCTTGTTCGTCCACGAGCAGTACTTC. As protein: CASSLFVHEQYF.